Described below is a single T cell receptor (beta chain) sequence and its context. Its antigen is unidentified. A much larger clone differs from this one at a single base, so this may be a read error. TRB rearrangements were amplified by multiplex PCR with BIOMED2 TRB-A/B primers. One entry per CDR3 protein, called by TCRdb with MiXCR from the multiplex PCR reads. Of roughly 27,000 distinct CDR3 sequences listed, 32% are singletons. The CDR3 has 18 residues. CDR1 and CDR2 (germline): LNHNV, YYDKDF (reference sequence). The V and J ends lost 1 base and 6 bases, in that order; junction bases with no gene match: 13. This specimen belongs to a study of T and B cells in COVID-19 patients. The wider study: Blood was sampled from COVID-19 patients who were either actively infected or recovered. Active-infection patients were older, median roughly 62 years, than recovered patients, median around 35 years.

Each TRB amplification used roughly 240-550 ng of genomic DNA from blood. Study-wide findings and caveats: At recovery TRB diversity and richness exceeded healthy donors, after highly clonal active COVID-19 repertoires.

This chain uses TRBV15 with TRBJ2-1; 9 bases are shared with TRBD2. This receptor was identified in a human donor who had recovered from COVID-19. The material sequenced was blood. CDR3 region: CATSRAGGLAGRTNEQFF. The DNA of the CDR3 is TGTGCCACCAGCAGAGCGGGAGGGCTAGCGGGACGGACCAATGAGCAGTTCTTC. The entire variable domain, with the rest obtained from reference TRBV15 and TRBJ2-1, is as follows: DAMVIQNPRYQVTQFGKPVTLSCSQTLNHNVMYWYQQKSSQAPKLLFHYYDKDFNNEADTPDNFQSRRPNTSFCFLDIRSPGLGDTAMYLCATSRAGGLAGRTNEQFFGPGTRLTVL.